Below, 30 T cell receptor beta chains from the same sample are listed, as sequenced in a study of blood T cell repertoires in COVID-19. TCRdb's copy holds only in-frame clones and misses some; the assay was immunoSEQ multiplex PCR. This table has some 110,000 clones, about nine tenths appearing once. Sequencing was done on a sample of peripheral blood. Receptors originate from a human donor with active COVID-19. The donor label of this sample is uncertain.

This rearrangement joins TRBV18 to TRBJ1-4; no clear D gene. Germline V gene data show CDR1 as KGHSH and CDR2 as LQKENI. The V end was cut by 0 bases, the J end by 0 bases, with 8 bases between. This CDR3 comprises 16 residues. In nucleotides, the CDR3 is TGTGCCAGCTCACCACCGACGGGAACAACTAATGAAAAACTGTTTTTT. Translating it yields CASSPPTGTTNEKLFF.

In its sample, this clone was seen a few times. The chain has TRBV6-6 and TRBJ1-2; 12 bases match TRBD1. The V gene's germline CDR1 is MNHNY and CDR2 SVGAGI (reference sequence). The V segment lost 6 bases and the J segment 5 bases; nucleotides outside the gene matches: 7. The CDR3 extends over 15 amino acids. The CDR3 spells CASRMGQGAGYGYTF. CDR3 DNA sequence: TGTGCCAGCAGGATGGGACAGGGGGCAGGGTATGGCTACACCTTC.

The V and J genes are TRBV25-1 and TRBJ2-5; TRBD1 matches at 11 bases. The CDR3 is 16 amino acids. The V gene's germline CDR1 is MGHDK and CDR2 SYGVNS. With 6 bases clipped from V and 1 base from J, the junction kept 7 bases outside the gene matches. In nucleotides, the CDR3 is TGTGCCAGCAGATCCCGGGACAGGGGGTTCCAAGAGACCCAGTACTTC. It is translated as CASRSRDRGFQETQYF.

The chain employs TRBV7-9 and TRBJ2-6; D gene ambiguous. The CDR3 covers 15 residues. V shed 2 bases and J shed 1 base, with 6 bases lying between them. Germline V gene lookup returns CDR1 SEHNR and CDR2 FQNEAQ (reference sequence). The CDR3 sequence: CASSLSESGANVLTF. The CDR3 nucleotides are TGTGCCAGCAGCTTATCGGAGTCTGGGGCCAACGTCCTGACTTTC.

This chain's CDR3 is CASGTVGGSEQFF. The DNA for the CDR3 is TGTGCCAGCGGGACAGTCGGAGGGAGTGAGCAGTTCTTC. The gene calls are TRBV18 and TRBJ2-1; D is perhaps TRBD1 (7 bases). The V gene lost 8 bases and the J gene lost 9 bases, with 17 bases spanning the gap. Germline CDR1 is KGHSH and CDR2 is LQKENI. The CDR3 is 13 residues long.

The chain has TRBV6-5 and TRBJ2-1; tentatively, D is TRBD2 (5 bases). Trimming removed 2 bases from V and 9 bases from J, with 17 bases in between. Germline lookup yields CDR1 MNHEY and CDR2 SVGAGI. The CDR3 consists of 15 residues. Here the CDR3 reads CASSYGDYPFGEQFF. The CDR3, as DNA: TGTGCCAGCAGTTACGGAGACTACCCTTTTGGTGAGCAGTTCTTC.

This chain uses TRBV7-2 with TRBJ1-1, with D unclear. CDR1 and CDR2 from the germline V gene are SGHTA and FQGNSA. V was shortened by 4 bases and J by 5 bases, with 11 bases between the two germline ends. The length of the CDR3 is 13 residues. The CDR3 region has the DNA TGTGCCAGCAGCTCCCGCGATTATACTGAAGCTTTCTTT. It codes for CASSSRDYTEAFF.

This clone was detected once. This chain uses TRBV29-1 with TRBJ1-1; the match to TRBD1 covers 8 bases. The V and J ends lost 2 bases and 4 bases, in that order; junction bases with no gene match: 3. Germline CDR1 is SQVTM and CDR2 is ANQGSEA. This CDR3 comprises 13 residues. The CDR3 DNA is TGCAGCGTTGAACACACAGGGGGCACTGAAGCTTTCTTT. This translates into CSVEHTGGTEAFF.

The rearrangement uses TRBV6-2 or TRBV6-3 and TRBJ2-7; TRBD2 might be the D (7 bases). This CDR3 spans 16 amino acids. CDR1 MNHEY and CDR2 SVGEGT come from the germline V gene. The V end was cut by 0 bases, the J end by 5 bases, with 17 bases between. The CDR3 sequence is CASSYSLRGASHEQYF. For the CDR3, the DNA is TGTGCCAGCAGTTACTCACTCCGGGGGGCGAGCCACGAGCAGTACTTC.

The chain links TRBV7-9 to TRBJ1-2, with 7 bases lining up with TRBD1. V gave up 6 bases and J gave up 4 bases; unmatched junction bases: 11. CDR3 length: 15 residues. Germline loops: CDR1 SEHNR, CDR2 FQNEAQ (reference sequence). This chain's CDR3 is CASSRQGHASYGYTF. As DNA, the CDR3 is TGTGCCAGCAGTCGACAGGGACACGCTAGCTATGGCTACACCTTC.

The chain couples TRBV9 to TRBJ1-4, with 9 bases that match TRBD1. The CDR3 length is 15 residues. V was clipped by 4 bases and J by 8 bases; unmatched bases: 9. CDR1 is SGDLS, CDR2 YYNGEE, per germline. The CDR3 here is CASSPRTGEEEKLFF. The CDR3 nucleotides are TGTGCCAGCAGCCCCCGGACAGGGGAAGAAGAAAAACTGTTTTTT.

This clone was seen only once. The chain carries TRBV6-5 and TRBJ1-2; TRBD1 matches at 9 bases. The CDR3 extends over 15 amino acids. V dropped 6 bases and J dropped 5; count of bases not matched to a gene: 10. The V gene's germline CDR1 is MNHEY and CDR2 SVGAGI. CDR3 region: CASSQGQGSGYGYTF. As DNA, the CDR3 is TGTGCCAGCAGCCAAGGACAGGGGTCGGGGTATGGCTACACCTTC.

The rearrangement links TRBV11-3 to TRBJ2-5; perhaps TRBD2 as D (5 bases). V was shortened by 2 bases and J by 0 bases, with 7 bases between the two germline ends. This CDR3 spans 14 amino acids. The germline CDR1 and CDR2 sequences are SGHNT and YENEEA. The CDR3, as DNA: TGTGCCAGCAGCTTAAACGGGGACCAAGAGACCCAGTACTTC. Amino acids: CASSLNGDQETQYF.

The CDR3 region is CASSQPDRGPWYNQPQHF. Here the CDR3 DNA reads TGTGCCAGCAGCCAACCCGACAGGGGCCCGTGGTACAATCAGCCCCAGCATTTT. This chain uses TRBV3-1 (or the pseudogene TRBV3-2) with TRBJ1-5; 8 bases agree with TRBD1. Germline assignment: CDR1 LGHDT and CDR2 YNNKEL (reference sequence). This CDR3 contains 18 residues. Trimming took 2 bases from V and 3 from J; bases not matched to a gene: 12.

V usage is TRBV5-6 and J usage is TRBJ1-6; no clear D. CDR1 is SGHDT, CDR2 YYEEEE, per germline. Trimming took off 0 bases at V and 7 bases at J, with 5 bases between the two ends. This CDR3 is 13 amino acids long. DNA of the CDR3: TGTGCCAGCAGCTTGGCAGGAAATTCACCCCTCCACTTT. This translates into CASSLAGNSPLHF.

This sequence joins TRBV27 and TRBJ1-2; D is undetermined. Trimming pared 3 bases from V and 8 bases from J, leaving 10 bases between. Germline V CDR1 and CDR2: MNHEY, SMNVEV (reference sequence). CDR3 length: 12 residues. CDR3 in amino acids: CASSLRGGGYTF. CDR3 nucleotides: TGTGCCAGCAGTTTGCGAGGAGGGGGCTACACCTTC.

CDR3: CASSEFSGGSYEQYF. CDR3 DNA: TGTGCCAGCAGTGAGTTCTCAGGGGGCTCCTACGAGCAGTACTTC. The chain has TRBV6-1 and TRBJ2-7, with 7 bases lining up with TRBD1. The ends lost 3 bases at V and 0 bases at J; junction bases unmatched: 5. The germline gives CDR1 MNHNS, CDR2 SASEGT. This CDR3 has 15 residues.

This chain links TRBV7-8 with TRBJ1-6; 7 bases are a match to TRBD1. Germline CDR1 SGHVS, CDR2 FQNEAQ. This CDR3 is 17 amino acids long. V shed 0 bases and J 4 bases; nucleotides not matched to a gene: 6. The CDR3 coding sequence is TGTGCCAGCAGCTTAGCGGCGGGACAGAAGTATAATTCACCCCTCCACTTT. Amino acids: CASSLAAGQKYNSPLHF.

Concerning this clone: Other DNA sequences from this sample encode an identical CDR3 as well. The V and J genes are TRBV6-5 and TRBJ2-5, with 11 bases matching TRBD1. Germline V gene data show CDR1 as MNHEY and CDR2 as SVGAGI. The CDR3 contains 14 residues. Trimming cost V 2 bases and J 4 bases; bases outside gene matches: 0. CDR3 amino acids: CASSYGTGGETQYF. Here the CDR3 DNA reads TGTGCCAGCAGTTACGGGACAGGGGGAGAGACCCAGTACTTC.

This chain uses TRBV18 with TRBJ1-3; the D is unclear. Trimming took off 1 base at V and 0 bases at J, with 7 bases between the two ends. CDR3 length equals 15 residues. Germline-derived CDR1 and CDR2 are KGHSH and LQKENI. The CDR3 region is CASSPQGDSGNTIYF. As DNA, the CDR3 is TGTGCCAGCTCACCACAGGGAGACTCTGGAAACACCATATATTTT. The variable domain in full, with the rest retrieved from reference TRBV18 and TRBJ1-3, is NAGVMQNPRHLVRRRGQEARLRCSPMKGHSHVYWYRQLPEEGLKFMVYLQKENIIDESGMPKERFSAEFPKEGPSILRIQQVVRGDSAAYFCASSPQGDSGNTIYFGEGSWLTVV.

This CDR3 reads CASRIEPGTQYF. DNA for the CDR3: TGTGCCAGCAGAATCGAGCCCGGTACGCAGTATTTT. The V gene is TRBV12-3 or TRBV12-4, the J gene TRBJ2-3; D uncertain. The CDR3 is made up of 12 amino acids. Trimming shortened V by 6 bases and J by 8 bases, and 12 bases separated the two germline ends.

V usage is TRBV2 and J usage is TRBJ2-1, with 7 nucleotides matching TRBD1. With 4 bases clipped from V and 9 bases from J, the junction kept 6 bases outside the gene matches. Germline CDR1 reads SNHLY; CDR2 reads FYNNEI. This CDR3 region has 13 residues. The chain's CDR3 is CASSGDRVAEQFF. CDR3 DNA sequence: TGTGCCAGCAGTGGTGACAGGGTGGCTGAGCAGTTCTTC.

Here the CDR3 DNA reads TGTGCCAGCAGTGATACCCCGGAGTATCGGGATGAGCAGTTCTTC. It encodes CASSDTPEYRDEQFF. The rearrangement joins TRBV6-1 to TRBJ2-1, with D uncertain. The germline V gene encodes CDR1 MNHNS and CDR2 SASEGT. V was shortened by 3 bases and J by 8 bases, with 17 bases between the two germline ends. This CDR3 is 15 amino acids long.

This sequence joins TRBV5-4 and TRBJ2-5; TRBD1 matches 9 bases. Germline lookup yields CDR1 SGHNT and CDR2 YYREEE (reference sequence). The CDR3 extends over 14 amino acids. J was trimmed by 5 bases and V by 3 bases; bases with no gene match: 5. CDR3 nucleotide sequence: TGTGCCAGCAGCTCGGGGACAGGGCGTGAGACCCAGTACTTC. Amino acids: CASSSGTGRETQYF. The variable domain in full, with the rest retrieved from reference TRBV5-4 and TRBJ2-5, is ETGVTQSPTHLIKTRGQQVTLRCSSQSGHNTVSWYQQALGQGPQFIFQYYREEENGRGNFPPRFSGLQFPNYSSELNVNALELDDSALYLCASSSGTGRETQYFGPGTRLLVL.

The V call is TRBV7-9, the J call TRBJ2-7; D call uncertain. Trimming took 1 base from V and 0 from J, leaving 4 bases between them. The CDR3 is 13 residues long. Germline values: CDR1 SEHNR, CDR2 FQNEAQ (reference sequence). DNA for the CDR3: TGTGCCAGCAGCTTAGTCCTCTCCTACGAGCAGTACTTC. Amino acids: CASSLVLSYEQYF. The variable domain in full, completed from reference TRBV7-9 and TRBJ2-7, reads DTGVSQNPRHKITKRGQNVTFRCDPISEHNRLYWYRQTLGQGPEFLTYFQNEAQLEKSRLLSDRFSAERPKGSFSTLEIQRTEQGDSAMYLCASSLVLSYEQYFGPGTRLTVT.

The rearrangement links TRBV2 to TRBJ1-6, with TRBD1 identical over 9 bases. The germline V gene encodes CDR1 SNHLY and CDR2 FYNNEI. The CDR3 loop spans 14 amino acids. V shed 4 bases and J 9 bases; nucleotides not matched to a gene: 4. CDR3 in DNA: TGTGCCAGCAGTGGGGACAGGGCCATTTCACCCCTCCACTTT. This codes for CASSGDRAISPLHF.

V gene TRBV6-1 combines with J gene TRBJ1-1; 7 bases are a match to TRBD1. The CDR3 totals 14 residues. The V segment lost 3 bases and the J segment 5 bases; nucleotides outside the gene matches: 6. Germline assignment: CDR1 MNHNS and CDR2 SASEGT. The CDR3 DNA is TGTGCCAGCAGTGACCTACAGGGGAGGACTGAAGCTTTCTTT. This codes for CASSDLQGRTEAFF.

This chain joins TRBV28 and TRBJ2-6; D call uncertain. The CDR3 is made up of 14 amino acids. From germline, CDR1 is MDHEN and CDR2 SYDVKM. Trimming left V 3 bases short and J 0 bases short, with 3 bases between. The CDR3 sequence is CASSFSSGANVLTF. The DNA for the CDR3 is TGTGCCAGCAGTTTTAGCTCTGGGGCCAACGTCCTGACTTTC.

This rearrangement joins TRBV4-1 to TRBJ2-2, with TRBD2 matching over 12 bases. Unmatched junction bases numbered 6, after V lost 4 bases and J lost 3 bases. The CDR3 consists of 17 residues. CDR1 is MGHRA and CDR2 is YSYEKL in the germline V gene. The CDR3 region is CASSLRTSGDYTGELFF. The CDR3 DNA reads TGCGCCAGCAGCCTAAGGACTAGCGGGGATTACACCGGGGAGCTGTTTTTT.

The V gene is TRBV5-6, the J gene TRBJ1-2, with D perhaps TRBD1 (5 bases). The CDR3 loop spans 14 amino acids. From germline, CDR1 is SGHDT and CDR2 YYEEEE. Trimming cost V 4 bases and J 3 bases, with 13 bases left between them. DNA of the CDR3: TGTGCCAGCAGCGCCCAGACAGCTTACTATGGCTACACCTTC. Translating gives CASSAQTAYYGYTF.